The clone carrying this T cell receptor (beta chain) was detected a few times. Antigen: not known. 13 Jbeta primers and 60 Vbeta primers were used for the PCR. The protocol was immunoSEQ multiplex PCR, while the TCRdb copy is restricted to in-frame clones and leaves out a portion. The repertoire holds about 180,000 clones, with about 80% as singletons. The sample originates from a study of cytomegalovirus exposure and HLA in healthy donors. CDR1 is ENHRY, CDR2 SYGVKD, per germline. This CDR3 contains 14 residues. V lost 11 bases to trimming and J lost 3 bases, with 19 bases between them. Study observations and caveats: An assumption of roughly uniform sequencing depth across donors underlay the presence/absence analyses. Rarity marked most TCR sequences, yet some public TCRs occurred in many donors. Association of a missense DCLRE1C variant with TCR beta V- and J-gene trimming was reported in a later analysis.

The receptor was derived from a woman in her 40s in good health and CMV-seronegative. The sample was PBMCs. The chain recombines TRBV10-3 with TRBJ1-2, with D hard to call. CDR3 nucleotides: TGTGCCGTACCCCGAGGCGGTTCGGACTATGGCTACACCTTC. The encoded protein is CAVPRGGSDYGYTF.